The T cell receptor beta chain under discussion was sequenced for a study of blood T cells in healthy people across ages (dated by TCRdb to about 2015). Turning to the overall study: In model experiments, template switching captured roughly one uniquely barcoded TCR beta cDNA molecule for every two T cells. Using deep sequencing normalized with unique cDNA molecular identifiers, the study measured how TCR beta repertoire diversity changes with age. Four age groups were formed from the donors: young (average 16 years), middle-aged (just under 40), aged (62) and long-lived (82). The study analyzed two additional independent replicas of 1 million unique cDNA reads from the same blood draw for two donors, one aged 18 to 30 and one aged 80 or older. Broad study findings and their caveats: Conclusive comparison of naive and antigen-experienced compartments was prevented by the profiling of bulk unsorted PBMCs. Observed TCR beta diversity correlated strongly with the percentage of naive T cells measured by flow cytometry. Compared with the aged group, the long-lived group had more naive CD4+ T cells, fewer expanded clones and increased TCR diversity, a pattern suggesting age selection. Because donor CMV infection status was unknown, age-related changes in expanded clonotypes were potentially confounded. Estimates of total diversity based on one million sequenced T cells were regarded as lower bounds and as underestimates. As age increased, observed TCR beta diversity per million T cells dropped in a roughly linear way, and a significant reduction was already evident by age 40.

Receptor amplification or capture employed 5' RACE. Sequencing took place on an Illumina HiSeq 2500. The second PCR ran for roughly 7 to 11 cycles and used a J-beta primer mix along with a sample-barcoded 5' primer. A unique molecular identifier was introduced onto each TCR beta cDNA molecule by a template-switch 5' adaptor carrying 12 random nucleotides. Each sample yielded at least 2.5 million CDR3-containing paired-end reads. First-strand cDNA was synthesized from all RNA with the Mint cDNA synthesis kit, primed by a TRBC-specific oligonucleotide. After uracil-DNA glycosylase treatment, a first 18-cycle PCR used universal primers M1SS and BC2_uni_R on all cDNA. As for the authors' bioinformatics: For normalization, 1 million high-quality reads, each with a distinct molecular identifier, were randomly selected from each sample. Reads with shared molecular identifiers were discarded instead of being binned into consensus sequences. MiTCR, run with a Q25 quality threshold and the strictest error-elimination algorithm, handled CDR3 identification, clonotype clustering and error correction. A nonparametric unseen species model with Euler transformation was used to estimate a lower bound on total TCR beta diversity. The public reads were quality trimmed at Q25 with fastp and then assembled into clones with MiXCR by TCRdb, keeping productive beta chains. Each CDR3 protein appears once, grouped with its most common genes and DNA. In this record, the V and J calls reflect TCRdb's handling and not the investigators' own analysis. Present in this sample are hundreds of thousands of distinct CDR3 sequences, roughly 24% of which were seen just once. The top ten clonotypes cover around 3% of the sample.

The CDR3 holds 14 amino acids from the cysteine to the phenylalanine. The sequence is cut down to CDR3 DNA, 42 bases in frame from base 1. Compared with germline, V lacks 7 bases and J lacks 3 bases; bases without a gene match: 7. The germline V gene (reference sequence) yields SGHNT for CDR1 and YYREEE for CDR2. The approximately 39 donors, aged about 6 to 95 years, were systemically healthy Caucasian individuals from Russia. About 9.1 milliliters of peripheral blood were collected from each donor into EDTA-treated Vacutainer tubes. Ficoll-Paque density-gradient centrifugation was used to isolate PBMCs, with at least 6.5 million obtained per sample. Total RNA, at least 5 micrograms per sample, was extracted from PBMCs with Trizol reagent. The percentages of naive CD45RAhigh/CD27high T cells were determined by flow cytometry on a PBMC aliquot from every donor. For this clonotype: Its antigen remains undetermined. Base qualities are not at hand, and no much larger clone is one base apart.

These data also featured in a second study, about T cells of mothers and their children. Looking at the second paper: Nine systemically healthy Caucasian individuals, comprising three mothers and their six children, were included as donors. cDNA synthesis used all of the extracted RNA, with roughly 1.6 ug of RNA in each 15 ul reaction. In the second PCR, sample barcodes and 2-4 random nucleotides were introduced via the M1S primer. More than 9 million TCR beta CDR3 reads were obtained from each mother, and about 3 million reads were obtained from each child. Thymic selection similarly shapes TCR recombination output in related and unrelated pairs, with minor effect from inherited differences. Related mother-child pairs always showed normalized repertoire overlap that was slightly higher than in unrelated mother-child pairs, though the difference was never significant. With a sensitivity of roughly 93 clones per million clonotypes, no persistent microchimeric T cell clones were detected. Deep NGS was used in the study to compare the TCR beta repertoires of mothers and children and to look for features that separate related mother-child pairs from unrelated individuals. On average, the children were approximately 11 +/- 4 years old, while the mothers were approximately 40 +/- 4 years old. After adapters were ligated using NEBNext reagents, the libraries underwent 100+100 nt paired-end sequencing on an Illumina HiSeq 2000. To prevent cross-contamination, the mother and child libraries were prepared a month apart and were sequenced in separate runs. Each donor had between roughly 450,000 and 2,100,000 distinct TCR beta clonotypes identified. Naive TCR beta clonotypes were estimated from low-frequency clonotypes matched to each donor's FACS-determined naive share, without sorting.

Sequencing was performed on blood. The chain is encoded by TRBV5-4 joined to TRBJ2-5; 9 bases in between match TRBD2. This sequence originates from a boy aged 5-17 years in good health. In nucleotides, the sequence is TGTGCCAGCTCGTCCCAGCGGGGGGAAGAGACCCAGTACTTC. It specifies CASSSQRGEETQYF. The full variable domain, completed from the reference TRBV5-4 and TRBJ2-5 proteins outside the CDR3, reads ETGVTQSPTHLIKTRGQQVTLRCSSQSGHNTVSWYQQALGQGPQFIFQYYREEENGRGNFPPRFSGLQFPNYSSELNVNALELDDSALYLCASSSQRGEETQYFGPGTRLLVL.